This TCR beta chain is drawn from a study of Ad26.COV2.S vaccination and SARS-CoV-2 variants. This clone has more than one count but fewer than ten. Its antigen is unknown. This table comes from immunoSEQ multiplex PCR, and its TCRdb copy is limited to in-frame clones, with some not included. The sample lists over 300,000 clones; 83% were seen once. Germline V CDR1 and CDR2: GTSNPN, SVGIG (reference sequence). The CDR3 is 11 residues long. V gave up 2 bases and J gave up 10 bases, with 9 bases separating them. Overall study results and limits: Those who received the vaccine showed greater spike-specific TCR breadth than those given placebo.

Treatment here: 19 received Ad26.COV2.S at low or high dose, single or two shots; several received placebo; per-sample allocation not given. Specimen acquisition occurred on day 63 following the initial vaccine or placebo injection. The chain couples TRBV30 to TRBJ2-1; D remains ambiguous. This sequence originates from a person between 18 and 59 years old who received the Ad26.COV2.S COVID-19 vaccine or a placebo. Sample: peripheral blood, taken in a trial of Ad26.COV2.S vaccine versus placebo. This CDR3 reads CAWSSSEEQFF. CDR3 in DNA: TGTGCCTGGAGTTCATCCGAGGAGCAGTTCTTC. The variable domain in full, completed from reference TRBV30 and TRBJ2-1, reads SQTIHQWPATLVQPVGSPLSLECTVEGTSNPNLYWYRQAAGRGLQLLFYSVGIGQISSEVPQNLSASRPQDRQFILSSKKLLLSDSGFYLCAWSSSEEQFFGPGTRLTVL.